This TCR beta chain stems from a study of post-analysis software for immune sequencing data. Germline loops: CDR1 SGHAT, CDR2 FQNNGV. The germline V and J ends were trimmed by 4 bases and 9 bases, with 13 bases remaining between them. This CDR3 region has 14 residues. As to this clonotype: Its antigen is currently unknown.

Whole-study findings and limits: In patients, four to six TRBV segments were more frequent than in controls, with TRBV5-6, TRBV5-1 and TRBV20-1 among them. F measure clustering grouped samples strongly by preparation batch. The study found significantly lower normalized Chao1 diversity in multiple sclerosis patients than in controls.

Researchers reported that TCR beta cDNA libraries carried unique molecular identifiers. TCRdb processed the PCR reads anew with MiXCR; each CDR3 protein has one entry. The data show 740,000 or so distinct CDR3 sequences, approximately 53% seen once. The chain carries TRBV11-2 and TRBJ1-6; D possibly corresponds to TRBD1 (5 bases). The sequenced sample was blood. The sequence was obtained from a girl aged 5 to 17 with multiple sclerosis. Written as DNA, the CDR3 is TGTGCCAGCAGCTCAGGGCCCGGGGGTTCACCCCTCCACTTT. Protein product: CASSSGPGGSPLHF. Complete variable domain (other parts from reference TRBV11-2 and TRBJ1-6): EAGVAQSPRYKIIEKRQSVAFWCNPISGHATLYWYQQILGQGPKLLIQFQNNGVVDDSQLPKDRFSAERLKGVDSTLKIQPAKLEDSAVYLCASSSGPGGSPLHFGNGTRLTVT.